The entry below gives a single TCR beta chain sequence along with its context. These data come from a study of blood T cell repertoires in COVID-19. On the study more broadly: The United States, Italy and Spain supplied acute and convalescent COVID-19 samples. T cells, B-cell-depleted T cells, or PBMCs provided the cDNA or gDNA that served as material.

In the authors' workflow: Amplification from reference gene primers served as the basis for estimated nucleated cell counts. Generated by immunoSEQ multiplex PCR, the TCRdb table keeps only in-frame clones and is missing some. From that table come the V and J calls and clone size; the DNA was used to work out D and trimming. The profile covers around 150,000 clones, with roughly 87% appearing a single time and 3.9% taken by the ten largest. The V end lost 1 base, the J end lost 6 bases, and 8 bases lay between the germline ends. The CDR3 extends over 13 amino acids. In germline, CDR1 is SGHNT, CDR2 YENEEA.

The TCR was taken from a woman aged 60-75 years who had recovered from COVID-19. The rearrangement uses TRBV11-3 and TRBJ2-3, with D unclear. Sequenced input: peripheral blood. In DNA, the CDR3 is TGTGCCAGCAGCTTAGGTTTTCAGGATACGCAGTATTTT. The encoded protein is CASSLGFQDTQYF.